One sample yielded the 26 T cell receptor beta chains listed below, sequenced in a study of blood T cell repertoires in COVID-19. Here immunoSEQ multiplex PCR was the method, and the copy in TCRdb shows in-frame clones only, minus some. The sample contains 150,000 or so clones, over 80% of which appear only once. Sequences were obtained from PBMCs or T cells enriched from blood (not recorded which). These receptors were collected from a man aged 65 to 79 who had been exposed to COVID-19.

This clone was counted a few times. The chain uses TRBV18 and TRBJ1-2, with D possibly TRBD1 on 6 matching bases. The CDR3 contains 13 residues. Trimming pared 3 bases from V and 1 base from J, leaving 6 bases between. Looked up from germline, CDR1 is KGHSH and CDR2 is LQKENI. CDR3 in amino acids: CASSPDSNYGYTF. For the CDR3, the DNA is TGTGCCAGCTCACCGGACAGTAACTATGGCTACACCTTC.

The chain combines TRBV7-2 with TRBJ1-1, with no clear D. The CDR3 contains 13 residues. CDR1 is SGHTA, CDR2 FQGNSA, per germline. Trimming took off 3 bases at V and 3 bases at J, with 8 bases between the two ends. The CDR3 DNA reads TGTGCCAGCAGCTTCCGGGAGTACACTGAAGCTTTCTTT. Amino acids: CASSFREYTEAFF.

The chain employs TRBV5-3 and TRBJ2-7; maybe TRBD2 (6 bases). TRBV5-3 is given ORF status, its function remaining uncertain. CDR3 length: 20 residues. V lost 4 bases and J lost 6, with 35 bases in between. CDR3 nucleotide sequence: TGTGCCAGAAGCCCGGGCGGGATGGGTCGTTGCAGCGGGTGGGTCGGCGAGCAGTACTTC. Translation: CARSPGGMGRCSGWVGEQYF.

V is TRBV3-1 (or the pseudogene TRBV3-2) and J is TRBJ2-5, with a tentative D call TRBD1 (6 bases). CDR1 and CDR2 (germline): LGHDT, YNNKEL (reference sequence). V was pared by 4 bases and J by 5 bases, with 14 bases between. This CDR3 spans 14 amino acids. The CDR3 here is CASSRNPRGETQYF. CDR3 DNA: TGTGCCAGCAGCCGAAATCCCAGGGGTGAGACCCAGTACTTC.

The V gene is TRBV11-2, the J gene TRBJ2-7; tentative D call: TRBD2 (5 bases). The germline V gene encodes CDR1 SGHAT and CDR2 FQNNGV. Trimming stripped 5 bases from V and 3 bases from J, with 17 bases between. CDR3 size: 15 residues. In nucleotides, the CDR3 is TGTGCCAGCAGCCCTTTAGCAGGAGGTGACTACGAGCAGTACTTC. Translated, it gives CASSPLAGGDYEQYF.

V is TRBV15 and J is TRBJ1-5; D not certain. V gave up 0 bases and J gave up 10 bases, with 7 bases separating them. The CDR3 runs to 12 residues. In germline, CDR1 is LNHNV, CDR2 YYDKDF (reference sequence). CDR3 in amino acids: CATSRDRIPQHF. The CDR3 bases are TGTGCCACCAGCAGAGATCGTATCCCCCAGCATTTT.

The rearrangement joins TRBV27 to TRBJ1-1, with D possibly TRBD1 on 6 matching bases. Germline V lookup: CDR1 MNHEY, CDR2 SMNVEV (reference sequence). This CDR3 contains 16 residues. The germline V and J ends were trimmed by 4 bases and 6 bases, with 21 bases remaining between them. DNA of the CDR3: TGTGCCAGCAGTTCCTATCCGGGGGGGGGCAGGGCTGAAGCTTTCTTT. This sequence encodes CASSSYPGGGRAEAFF.

The chain joins TRBV2 to TRBJ1-5; no reliable D call. The germline V gene encodes CDR1 SNHLY and CDR2 FYNNEI. CDR3 length: 14 amino acids. Trimming left V 7 bases short and J 0 bases short, with 10 bases between. The CDR3 nucleotides read TGTGCCAGCACCGGCGGCTATAGCAATCAGCCCCAGCATTTT. Its translation: CASTGGYSNQPQHF.

This clone was recorded a few times. The chain joins TRBV18 to TRBJ1-2, with no clear D. V was pared by 5 bases and J by 0 bases, with 4 bases between. The CDR3 spans 12 residues. Germline V CDR1 and CDR2: KGHSH, LQKENI. For the CDR3, the DNA is TGTGCCAGCTCAACTTCTAACTATGGCTACACCTTC. This codes for CASSTSNYGYTF.

The chain's CDR3 is CASSVRLGADTQYF. CDR3 nucleotide sequence: TGTGCCAGCAGTGTGAGACTAGGTGCGGATACGCAGTATTTT. The rearrangement uses TRBV6-2 or TRBV6-3 and TRBJ2-3; D possibly corresponds to TRBD2 (6 bases). The CDR3 consists of 14 residues. CDR1 and CDR2 from the germline V gene are MNHEY and SVGEGT. Trimming left V 5 bases short and J 6 bases short, with 15 bases between.

The chain recombines TRBV24-1 with TRBJ1-5; D ambiguous. V lost 9 bases to trimming and J lost 3 bases, with 8 bases between them. Germline-derived CDR1 and CDR2 are KGHDR and SFDVKD. The CDR3 totals 12 residues. CDR3: CATFGYNQPQHF. The CDR3 region has the DNA TGTGCCACCTTCGGGTACAATCAGCCCCAGCATTTT.

V usage is TRBV9 and J usage is TRBJ2-1; the D is unclear. The CDR3 loop spans 14 amino acids. Germline-derived CDR1 and CDR2 are SGDLS and YYNGEE. Trimming removed 0 bases from V and 4 bases from J, with 8 bases in between. The CDR3 sequence: CASSVVSTYNEQFF. CDR3 sequence (DNA): TGTGCCAGCAGCGTAGTAAGCACTTACAATGAGCAGTTCTTC.

The rearrangement joins TRBV7-2 to TRBJ2-3, with D maybe TRBD2 (7 bases). This CDR3 is built from 16 residues. In germline, CDR1 is SGHTA, CDR2 FQGNSA. V lost 3 bases to trimming and J lost 4 bases, with 17 bases between them. The CDR3 loop reads CASSFIGGLEADTQYF. In DNA, the CDR3 is TGTGCCAGCAGCTTTATCGGGGGGCTTGAGGCAGATACGCAGTATTTT.

The rearrangement joins TRBV6-6 to TRBJ1-3, with D perhaps matching TRBD1 (5 bases). Trimming left V 11 bases short and J 4 bases short, with 24 bases between. CDR1 and CDR2 (germline): MNHNY, SVGAGI (reference sequence). The CDR3 loop spans 16 amino acids. CDR3: CAGRGMGREDGNTIYF. In DNA form, the CDR3 reads TGTGCCGGACGGGGGATGGGCAGGGAGGACGGAAACACCATATATTTT.

The rearrangement joins TRBV19 to TRBJ2-2; no firm D call. This CDR3 is 13 amino acids long. Per germline, CDR1 LNHDA and CDR2 SQIVND (reference sequence). The V end was cut by 3 bases, the J end by 6 bases, with 8 bases between. The CDR3 is CASSMRSSGELFF. In nucleotides, the CDR3 is TGTGCCAGTAGTATGAGGTCATCCGGGGAGCTGTTTTTT.

This clone was detected only a few times. V gene TRBV7-9 combines with J gene TRBJ1-2; tentative D call: TRBD1 (5 bases). This CDR3 is 16 amino acids long. CDR1 and CDR2 (germline): SEHNR, FQNEAQ (reference sequence). Trimming pared 4 bases from V and 2 bases from J, leaving 17 bases between. The CDR3 bases are TGTGCCAGCAGCTCCTGGACGGGGGGACCAAACTATGGCTACACCTTC. Translation gives CASSSWTGGPNYGYTF. Based on the CDR3 plus reference TRBV7-9 and TRBJ1-2, the full variable domain is DTGVSQNPRHKITKRGQNVTFRCDPISEHNRLYWYRQTLGQGPEFLTYFQNEAQLEKSRLLSDRFSAERPKGSFSTLEIQRTEQGDSAMYLCASSSWTGGPNYGYTFGSGTRLTVV.

This clone was seen more than once but under ten times. The J gene is TRBJ2-7, the V gene TRBV28; D may be TRBD2 (6 bases). The CDR3 loop spans 15 amino acids. CDR1 is MDHEN and CDR2 is SYDVKM in the germline V gene. The V gene lost 2 bases and the J gene lost 11 bases, with 22 bases spanning the gap. CDR3 residues: CASSLAASANEGEYF. In DNA, the CDR3 is TGTGCCAGCAGTTTAGCGGCTAGCGCAAATGAGGGAGAGTACTTC.

CDR3 in amino acids: CASRKGVMNTEAFF. The DNA for the CDR3 is TGTGCCAGCCGAAAGGGGGTTATGAACACTGAAGCTTTCTTT. This sequence joins TRBV13 and TRBJ1-1; D may be TRBD1 (6 bases). The CDR3 extends over 14 amino acids. The germline V gene has CDR1 PRHDT and CDR2 FYEKMQ (reference sequence). V shed 8 bases and J shed 0 bases, with 13 bases lying between them.

The gene calls are TRBV29-1 and TRBJ1-3; the match to TRBD1 covers 10 bases. V shed 5 bases and J 4 bases; nucleotides not matched to a gene: 5. Per germline, CDR1 SQVTM and CDR2 ANQGSEA. The CDR3 is made up of 14 amino acids. The CDR3 here is CSVTTGGYGNTIYF. For the CDR3, the DNA is TGCAGCGTTACGACAGGGGGCTACGGAAACACCATATATTTT.

V is TRBV7-9 and J is TRBJ1-5; possibly TRBD1 for D (5 bases). The CDR3 has 16 amino acids. Germline lookup yields CDR1 SEHNR and CDR2 FQNEAQ (reference sequence). The V end was cut by 4 bases, the J end by 8 bases, with 21 bases between. This chain's CDR3 is CASSSRAGFAMEPQHF. In nucleotides, the CDR3 is TGTGCCAGCAGCTCCCGCGCAGGGTTTGCCATGGAGCCCCAGCATTTT.

This clone was detected a few times. The chain links TRBV5-4 to TRBJ2-2; D unclear. Germline V lookup: CDR1 SGHNT, CDR2 YYREEE (reference sequence). The CDR3 consists of 13 residues. With 1 base removed from V and 6 bases from J, the gap between germline ends came to 7 bases. CDR3 in DNA: TGTGCCAGCAGCTTGCTAGGAGCCGGGGAGCTGTTTTTT. It encodes CASSLLGAGELFF.

The chain employs TRBV28 and TRBJ1-1, with TRBD1 as a possible D gene (6 bases). The germline gives CDR1 MDHEN, CDR2 SYDVKM. This CDR3 contains 14 residues. Trimming pared 4 bases from V and 11 bases from J, leaving 20 bases between. The CDR3 loop reads CASSSSTGSPSAFF. The CDR3 DNA follows: TGTGCCAGCAGTTCCTCGACAGGTAGCCCTTCGGCTTTCTTT.

This sequence joins TRBV5-1 and TRBJ1-1; 7 nucleotides match TRBD1. The J segment lost 1 base and the V segment lost 3 bases, leaving 3 bases of the junction unmatched. This CDR3 comprises 14 residues. Germline loops: CDR1 SGHRS, CDR2 YFSETQ. The CDR3 DNA sequence: TGCGCCAGCAGCTGGGGACAGCAGAACACTGAAGCTTTCTTT. Translation gives CASSWGQQNTEAFF.

The chain joins TRBV5-8 to TRBJ2-7; the D gene is possibly TRBD2 (6 bases). The germline CDR1 and CDR2 sequences are SGHTS and YDEGEE. The CDR3 is 12 amino acids. V lost 1 base to trimming and J lost 7 bases, with 9 bases between them. The CDR3 nucleotides read TGTGCCAGCAGCTTGCAAGGGAGGGAGCAGTACTTC. It is translated as CASSLQGREQYF. Using reference TRBV5-8 and TRBJ2-7 for the parts outside the CDR3, the full variable domain is EAGVTQSPTHLIKTRGQQATLRCSPISGHTSVYWYQQALGLGLQFLLWYDEGEERNRGNFPPRFSGRQFPNYSSELNVNALELEDSALYLCASSLQGREQYFGPGTRLTVT.

The chain carries TRBV21-1 and TRBJ2-2; the table's D gene call, TRBD2, was not cross checked with the DNA. TRBV21-1 is noted as a pseudogene. There are 14 residues in the CDR3. The CDR3 here is CASTPAGSTGELFF. CDR3 in DNA: TGTGCCAGCACCCCAGCGGGATCCACCGGGGAGCTGTTTTTT.

V gene TRBV3-1 (or the pseudogene TRBV3-2) combines with J gene TRBJ1-1, with D perhaps matching TRBD1 (5 bases). This CDR3 has 15 residues. Germline assignment: CDR1 LGHDT and CDR2 YNNKEL (reference sequence). The V end lost 0 bases, the J end lost 1 base, and 9 bases lay between the germline ends. CDR3 in amino acids: CASSQDRVENTEAFF. CDR3 nucleotides: TGTGCCAGCAGCCAAGACAGGGTAGAGAACACTGAAGCTTTCTTT.